These T cell receptor beta chains were read from a single sample in a study of metastatic and nonmetastatic thyroid tumors. TCRdb called clones again from the PCR reads with MiXCR. The sample lists roughly 19,000 clones; 35% to 40% were seen once. The source material was tumor tissue. The source is a female donor with papillary thyroid cancer or a benign thyroid nodule (not recorded which). Some clones in this sample may be carry-over from other donors' samples. The CDR3 runs from the conserved cysteine through the conserved F or W. D genes are given only for firm matches. Rows give clone size only sometimes, using once, few, many, or a class for an expanded clone.

TGTGCCAGCAGTGAGTCGGACAGCAGATATAATTCACCCCTCCACTTT CASSESDSRYNSPLHF NA TRBJ1-6 few TRBV6-1
TGCGCCAGCAGCTTAAGGGGAGCGGGAGGATCCACCGGGGAGCTGTTTTTT CASSLRGAGGSTGELFF TRBD2 TRBJ2-2 NA TRBV4-1
TGTGCCTGGAGTGGTCCAGGGGGCGTTGGTGAAAAACTGTTTTTT CAWSGPGGVGEKLFF TRBD1 TRBJ1-4 NA TRBV30
TGTGCCTGGAGCGAAATGGCGGGGGGGCCCTACGAGCAGTACTTC CAWSEMAGGPYEQYF TRBD2 TRBJ2-7 NA TRBV30
TGTGCCAGCAGTTATAGCAGTAGCTCCTACGAGCAGTACTTC CASSYSSSSYEQYF NA TRBJ2-7 NA TRBV6-2/TRBV6-3
TGTGCCAGCAGCATGAAGTTTGGACAGGGGAGCAATCAGCCCCAGCATTTT CASSMKFGQGSNQPQHF TRBD1 TRBJ1-5 NA TRBV6-1
TGTGCCAGCGAGCCTTCGACAGGACGGAACACCGGGGAGCTGTTTTTT CASEPSTGRNTGELFF NA TRBJ2-2 many TRBV6-1
TGCGCCAGCGCTCGCTCGGGAAACAATGAGCAGTTCTTC CASARSGNNEQFF NA TRBJ2-1 few TRBV5-1
TGCGCCAGCAGCTTGGGAGGGGAGGCTCGGGGCTACACCTTC CASSLGGEARGYTF NA TRBJ1-2 NA TRBV5-1
TGTGCCAGTAGTCGCCGGGACAACAATTCACCCCTCCACTTT CASSRRDNNSPLHF NA TRBJ1-6 NA TRBV19
TGTGCCAGTAATCGCAAAGACCTTGGCTCACCCCTCCACTTT CASNRKDLGSPLHF NA TRBJ1-6 NA TRBV19
TGTGCCAGTAGTATAGACAGCGGGAGGTGGCGAGAGCAGTACTTC CASSIDSGRWREQYF TRBD2 TRBJ2-7 NA TRBV19
TGTGCCAGCAGCTTAGAGGCCCGGCTAGCGGGTAACTCCTACGAGCAGTACTTC CASSLEARLAGNSYEQYF TRBD2 TRBJ2-7 NA TRBV13
TGCAGTGCTAGAGATCCCCTGGGGACAGGGTGGGGCTACACCTTC CSARDPLGTGWGYTF TRBD1 TRBJ1-2 NA TRBV20-1
TGTGCCAGCAGCCTCATGGGTGTGAACACCGGGGAGCTGTTTTTT CASSLMGVNTGELFF NA TRBJ2-2 NA TRBV6-1
TGTGCCAGCAGTTATTCTACCGCCCTCGGGGATTCACCCCTCCACTTT CASSYSTALGDSPLHF NA TRBJ1-6 NA TRBV27
TGTGCCAGTAGTATACCTAGGATCAACTACAATGAGCAGTTCTTC CASSIPRINYNEQFF NA TRBJ2-1 few TRBV19
TGTGCCAGCACAGGGGGCTTCAACGAGCAGTACTTC CASTGGFNEQYF TRBD1 TRBJ2-7 few TRBV6-1
TGTGCCAGCAGTTTATCGGTGGGGACTAGCGGGAGTGGTGAGCAGTTCTTC CASSLSVGTSGSGEQFF TRBD2 TRBJ2-1 few TRBV27
TGCGCCAGCAGCCAGCCCACTAGCGGCGGCACAGATACGCAGTATTTT CASSQPTSGGTDTQYF TRBD2 TRBJ2-3 NA TRBV4-1
TGCGCCAGCAGCATTTCGTATGGCACTGAAGCTTTCTTT CASSISYGTEAFF NA TRBJ1-1 many TRBV5-1
TGTGCCAGCAGCCAAGATCCCCACGGACTAAACACTGAAGCTTTCTTT CASSQDPHGLNTEAFF NA TRBJ1-1 NA TRBV4-2
TGCGCCAGCAGCCAAGCTTTAGTAGCTGATAACCCCTACGAGCAGTACTTC CASSQALVADNPYEQYF NA TRBJ2-7 NA TRBV4-1
TGTGCCAGCAGTTCCCAACTAGAGCGGGACACCGGGGAGCTGTTTTTT CASSSQLERDTGELFF NA TRBJ2-2 NA TRBV27
TGTGCCAGCAGCTTAGCGGGACGCTCCTACAATGAGCAGTTCTTC CASSLAGRSYNEQFF NA TRBJ2-1 NA TRBV7-2
TGCGCCAGCAGCCAAGTGTATTTAGCGGGAGTACAAGAGACCCAGTACTTC CASSQVYLAGVQETQYF TRBD2 TRBJ2-5 NA TRBV4-3
TGTGCCAGCAGCCCCAGCCGGGAGCAGTTCTTC CASSPSREQFF NA TRBJ2-1 few TRBV7-8
TGTGCCAGCAGATGGACAGAGAGCTCCTACGAGCAGTACTTC CASRWTESSYEQYF NA TRBJ2-7 few TRBV12-3/TRBV12-4
TGCAGTGCTAGTCGGGGCTTTAGCAATCAGCCCCAGCATTTT CSASRGFSNQPQHF NA TRBJ1-5 NA TRBV20-1
TGTGCCAGCAGCCCCTCCGGGACAGGTAGTTCCACCTATAATTCACCCCTCCACTTT CASSPSGTGSSTYNSPLHF TRBD1 TRBJ1-6 NA TRBV11-2
TGTGCCGCCTCCGCCGGGACAGGGGACACCGGGGAGCTGTTTTTT CAASAGTGDTGELFF TRBD1 TRBJ2-2 few TRBV6-1
TGTGCCAGCACCACGGGACAATTGAGCTCTGGAAACACCATATATTTT CASTTGQLSSGNTIYF NA TRBJ1-3 NA TRBV9
TGCGCCAGCAGCCCCCTGGTAGCGGGGTCTACAGATACGCAGTATTTT CASSPLVAGSTDTQYF TRBD2 TRBJ2-3 NA TRBV5-1
TGTGCCAGCAGTATGACAGTCTCAGCTAACTATGGCTACACCTTC CASSMTVSANYGYTF NA TRBJ1-2 few TRBV6-1
TGTGCCTCCCGCGCTAGCGGGGAGGGTGAGCAGTTCTTC CASRASGEGEQFF TRBD2 TRBJ2-1 NA TRBV11-3
TGTGCCAGCAGTTCCCGACTAGCCGGGGGCACAGATACGCAGTATTTT CASSSRLAGGTDTQYF TRBD2 TRBJ2-3 many TRBV27
TGTGCCAGCAGTCTTAAGGGCCAGGTATCCCCCTACGAGCAGTACTTC CASSLKGQVSPYEQYF NA TRBJ2-7 NA TRBV28
TGTGCCAGCAGCGTGGGGCGGGAGGAAGCCTACGAGCAGTACTTC CASSVGREEAYEQYF TRBD2 TRBJ2-7 NA TRBV9
TGTGCCAGCAGTGGGGACTCTGGGGCCAACGTCCTGACTTTC CASSGDSGANVLTF NA TRBJ2-6 NA TRBV27
TGTGCCAGTAGTGTAGCGGGAGCCACCGGGGAGCTGTTTTTT CASSVAGATGELFF TRBD2 TRBJ2-2 few TRBV19